The 11 T cell receptor beta chains in this list originate from one sample, sequenced in a study of OX40 agonist ivuxolimab in advanced cancers. The library was prepared using the immunoSEQ multiplex PCR assay. The table was pulled from immuneACCESS by TCRdb, which kept in-frame rearrangements only. Such tables lose some clones; where checked, under half of the loss comes from unresolved V genes, and the rest has no known cause. Present in this sample are 60,000 to 95,000 clones, more than 75% of which were seen just once. Jointly, the top ten make up around 0.35% of the sample. The specimen comprised CD4+ or CD8+ T cells sorted from blood, sampled in a trial of the OX40 agonist ivuxolimab. The receptor source for this set is an adult with an advanced solid tumor such as melanoma, head and neck, liver or kidney cancer.

The genes are TRBV7-9 and TRBJ1-3; D might be TRBD1 (5 bases). Per the germline V gene, CDR1 is SEHNR and CDR2 is FQNEAQ (reference sequence). CDR3 size: 16 residues. The V end was cut by 4 bases, the J end by 0 bases, with 13 bases between. In DNA form, the CDR3 reads TGTGCCAGCAGCTGGTCCCCCGGGGGCTCTGGAAACACCATATATTTT. It codes for CASSWSPGGSGNTIYF.

This rearrangement joins TRBV7-9 to TRBJ1-5; the D gene is possibly TRBD1 (5 bases). Germline V gives CDR1 SEHNR, CDR2 FQNEAQ (reference sequence). The V end was cut by 5 bases, the J end by 7 bases, with 15 bases between. CDR3 length: 14 residues. CDR3 residues: CASSPQGGGQPQHF. In nucleotides, the CDR3 is TGTGCCAGCAGCCCCCAGGGAGGAGGGCAGCCCCAGCATTTT.

This sequence joins TRBV14 and TRBJ2-7; D remains ambiguous. The CDR3 length is 11 residues. Germline lookup yields CDR1 SGHDN and CDR2 FVKESK. V gave up 6 bases and J gave up 0 bases, with 3 bases separating them. The CDR3 here is CASSYSYEQYF. CDR3 sequence (DNA): TGTGCCAGCAGTTACTCCTACGAGCAGTACTTC.

The chain combines TRBV7-2 with TRBJ1-4; no clear D gene. The CDR3 is 17 amino acids. Germline lookup yields CDR1 SGHTA and CDR2 FQGNSA. V lost 4 bases to trimming and J lost 5 bases, with 20 bases between them. The CDR3 loop is CASSSDPFGLGNEKLFF. The DNA for the CDR3 is TGTGCCAGCAGCTCGGATCCCTTTGGGTTGGGGAATGAAAAACTGTTTTTT.

This CDR3 is CASSPAGQSSYEQYF. The CDR3 coding sequence is TGCGCCAGCAGCCCGGCCGGGCAGAGCTCCTACGAGCAGTACTTC. This rearrangement joins TRBV5-1 to TRBJ2-7; D call uncertain. The CDR3 has 15 residues. Per germline, CDR1 SGHRS and CDR2 YFSETQ. Trimming removed 4 bases from V and 0 bases from J, with 14 bases in between.

This clone was seen only a few times. The chain combines TRBV4-1 with TRBJ1-6; 10 bases are a match to TRBD1. This CDR3 is built from 15 residues. Germline values: CDR1 MGHRA, CDR2 YSYEKL. With 4 bases clipped from V and 4 bases from J, the junction kept 1 base outside the gene matches. CDR3 coding DNA: TGCGCCAGCAGCCTGGGACAGGGGTATAATTCACCCCTCCACTTT. This encodes CASSLGQGYNSPLHF.

This clone was counted a single time. The chain carries TRBV9 and TRBJ2-3; 12 nucleotides line up with TRBD2. The CDR3 extends over 16 amino acids. J lost 2 bases, V lost 6 bases, and 7 bases had no gene match. Germline lookup yields CDR1 SGDLS and CDR2 YYNGEE. The CDR3 sequence: CASTFLAGGNTDTQYF. The CDR3 DNA reads TGTGCCAGCACATTCCTAGCGGGGGGGAACACAGATACGCAGTATTTT.

This chain links TRBV20-1 with TRBJ2-5; D not certain. The J call may be incorrect, as the DNA end agrees better with TRBJ2-7. CDR1 DFQATT and CDR2 SNEGSKA come from the germline V gene (reference sequence). The CDR3 sequence is 10 residues long. The chain's CDR3 is CSASPYEQYF. The CDR3 bases are TGCAGTGCTAGCCCCTACGAGCAGTACTTC.

This clone was picked up one time. The chain uses TRBV2 and TRBJ1-2, with 7 bases fitting TRBD1. V shed 4 bases, J shed 7 bases, and the junction held 12 bases outside the gene matches. CDR3 size: 15 residues. Germline V gene data show CDR1 as SNHLY and CDR2 as FYNNEI. The DNA of the CDR3 is TGTGCCAGCAGTGTTTCTACAGGGGCCCTTTTTGGCTACACCTTC. It encodes CASSVSTGALFGYTF.

The DNA of the CDR3 is TGTGCCAGCAGCGCTGGAGGGGGAGGAGGATACGAGCAGTACTTC. Its translation is CASSAGGGGGYEQYF. This chain connects TRBV9 to TRBJ2-7, with D perhaps TRBD1 or TRBD2 (6 bases each). CDR1 and CDR2 (germline): SGDLS, YYNGEE. Trimming removed 3 bases from V and 4 bases from J, with 17 bases in between. The CDR3 has 15 residues.

J is TRBJ2-1 and V is TRBV11-3; 9 bases fit TRBD1. The CDR3 runs to 15 residues. The germline V gene has CDR1 SGHNT and CDR2 YENEEA. The V gene end was trimmed by 4 bases and the J gene end by 6 bases; junction bases not matched to a gene: 7. For the CDR3, the DNA is TGTGCCAGCAGCTCGGGGACAGGGAAAGCCAATGAGCAGTTCTTC. Amino acid sequence: CASSSGTGKANEQFF.